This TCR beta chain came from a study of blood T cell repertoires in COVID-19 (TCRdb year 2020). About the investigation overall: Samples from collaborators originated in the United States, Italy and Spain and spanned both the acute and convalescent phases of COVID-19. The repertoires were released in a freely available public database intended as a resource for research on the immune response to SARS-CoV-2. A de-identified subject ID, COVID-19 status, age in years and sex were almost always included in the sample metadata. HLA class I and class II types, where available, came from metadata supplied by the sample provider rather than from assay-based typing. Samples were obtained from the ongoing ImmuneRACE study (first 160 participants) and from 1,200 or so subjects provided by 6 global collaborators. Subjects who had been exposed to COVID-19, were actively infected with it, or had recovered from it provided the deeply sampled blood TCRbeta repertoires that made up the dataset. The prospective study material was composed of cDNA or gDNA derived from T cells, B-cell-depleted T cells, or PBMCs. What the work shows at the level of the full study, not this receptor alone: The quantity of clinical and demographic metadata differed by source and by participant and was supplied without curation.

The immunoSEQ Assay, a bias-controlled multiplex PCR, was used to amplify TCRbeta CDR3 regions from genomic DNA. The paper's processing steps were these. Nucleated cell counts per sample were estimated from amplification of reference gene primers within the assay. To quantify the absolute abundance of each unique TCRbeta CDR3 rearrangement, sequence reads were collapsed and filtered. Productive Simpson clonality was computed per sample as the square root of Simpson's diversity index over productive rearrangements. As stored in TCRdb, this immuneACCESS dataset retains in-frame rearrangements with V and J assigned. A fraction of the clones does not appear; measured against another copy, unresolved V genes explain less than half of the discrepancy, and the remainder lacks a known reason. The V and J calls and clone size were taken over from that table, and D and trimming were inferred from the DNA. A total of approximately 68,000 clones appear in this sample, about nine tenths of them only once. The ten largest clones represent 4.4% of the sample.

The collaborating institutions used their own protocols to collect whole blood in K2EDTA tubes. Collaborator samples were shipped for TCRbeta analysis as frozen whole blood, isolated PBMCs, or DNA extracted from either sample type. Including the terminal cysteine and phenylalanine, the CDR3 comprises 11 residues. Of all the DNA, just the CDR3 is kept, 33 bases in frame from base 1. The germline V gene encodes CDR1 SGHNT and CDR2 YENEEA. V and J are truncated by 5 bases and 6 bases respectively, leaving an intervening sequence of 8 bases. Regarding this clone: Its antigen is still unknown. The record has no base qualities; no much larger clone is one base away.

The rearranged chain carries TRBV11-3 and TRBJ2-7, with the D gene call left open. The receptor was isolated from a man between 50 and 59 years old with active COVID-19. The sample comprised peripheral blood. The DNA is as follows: TGTGCCAGCAGCACAACGGGCGAGCAGTACTTC. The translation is CASSTTGEQYF.